This TCR beta chain originates from a study of cytomegalovirus exposure and HLA in healthy donors. Overall study results and limits: Under in vitro conditions, a few CMV-associated chains were confirmed as specific for CMV antigens. Reports described diagnosis of cytomegalovirus status by the classifier as highly specific and sensitive. The authors enumerated 180 or so TCR beta chains as linked to cytomegalovirus.

With respect to this clone: The antigen is not known.

Clones were read by immunoSEQ multiplex PCR, and TCRdb kept only the in-frame ones, dropping some. The sample lists approximately 260,000 clones; 70% to 90% were seen once. Per germline, CDR1 SGDLS and CDR2 YYNGEE. This CDR3 spans 17 amino acids. V lost 3 bases and J 0 bases, leaving 16 bases between the germline ends. This TCR came from a young woman in good health and CMV-seronegative. The sample consisted of PBMCs. The V gene is TRBV9, the J gene TRBJ2-1; D is possibly TRBD1 (6 bases). CDR3 in DNA: TGTGCCAGCAGCGCCCAGGTGGACAGTAGCTCCTACAATGAGCAGTTCTTC. This encodes CASSAQVDSSSYNEQFF.